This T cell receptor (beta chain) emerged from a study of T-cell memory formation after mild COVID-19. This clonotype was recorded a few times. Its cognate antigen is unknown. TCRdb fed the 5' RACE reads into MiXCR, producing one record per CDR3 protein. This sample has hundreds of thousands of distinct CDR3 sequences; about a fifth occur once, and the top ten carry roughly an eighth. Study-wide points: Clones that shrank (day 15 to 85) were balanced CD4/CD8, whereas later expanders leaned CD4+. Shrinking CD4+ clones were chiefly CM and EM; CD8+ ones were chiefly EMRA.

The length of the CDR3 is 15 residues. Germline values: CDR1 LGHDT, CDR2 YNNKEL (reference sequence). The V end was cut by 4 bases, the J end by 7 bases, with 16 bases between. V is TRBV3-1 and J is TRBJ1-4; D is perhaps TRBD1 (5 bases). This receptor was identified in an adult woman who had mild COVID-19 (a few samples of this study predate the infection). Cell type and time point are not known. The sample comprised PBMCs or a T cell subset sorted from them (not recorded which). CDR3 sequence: CASSPTGGRGEKLFF. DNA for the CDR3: TGTGCCAGCAGCCCTACGGGCGGGAGGGGTGAAAAACTGTTTTTT.